This TCR beta chain was identified during a study of technical replicates of blood from several donors. Produced via immunoSEQ multiplex PCR; TCRdb's table is partial and in-frame only. The sample lists roughly 60,000 clones; roughly 90% were seen once. In its sample, this clone was seen once. Specimen: PBMCs. This TCR derives from a human donor in good health. Some clones in this sample may be carry-over from other donors' samples.

Here the CDR3 reads CASSIRREGPYEQYF. In nucleotides, the CDR3 is TGTGCCAGTAGTATACGGCGGGAGGGCCCCTACGAGCAGTACTTC. V is TRBV19 and J is TRBJ2-7; 9 positions match TRBD2. Germline V gene sequence: CDR1 LNHDA, CDR2 SQIVND (reference sequence). This CDR3 is 15 amino acids long. V lost 2 bases, J lost 2 bases, and 4 bases stayed unmatched.